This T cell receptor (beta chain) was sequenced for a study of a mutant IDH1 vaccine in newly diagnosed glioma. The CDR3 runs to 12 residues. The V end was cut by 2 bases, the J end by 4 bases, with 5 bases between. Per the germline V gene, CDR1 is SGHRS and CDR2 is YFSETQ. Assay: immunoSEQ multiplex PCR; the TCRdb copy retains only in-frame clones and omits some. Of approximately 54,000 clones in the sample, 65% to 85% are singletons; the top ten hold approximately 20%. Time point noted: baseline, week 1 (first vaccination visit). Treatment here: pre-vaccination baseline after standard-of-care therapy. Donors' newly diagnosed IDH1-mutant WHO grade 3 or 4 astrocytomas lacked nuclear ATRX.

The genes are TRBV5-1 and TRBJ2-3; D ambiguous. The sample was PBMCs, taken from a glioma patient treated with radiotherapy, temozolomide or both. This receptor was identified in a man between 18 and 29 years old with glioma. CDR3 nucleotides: TGCGCCAGCAGCTTCCTGCCAGATACGCAGTATTTT. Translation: CASSFLPDTQYF.